This entry features one TCR beta chain sequence. The ends were cut back, 4 bases at V and 0 bases at J, with 9 bases in the middle. Germline lookup yields CDR1 SGHVS and CDR2 FQNEAQ. The CDR3 is made up of 14 amino acids. The source of the sample is a study of control samples from healthy donors and cancer patients. Sequencing used immunoSEQ multiplex PCR; TCRdb keeps in-frame clones, though not all of them. The sample carries fewer than 95,000 clones, more than 75% recorded once. The receptor was isolated from a man aged 30 to 39 in good health. The rearrangement uses TRBV7-8 and TRBJ1-1; D is uncertain. Source material: blood. The CDR3 loop reads CASSSRYMNTEAFF. The CDR3 DNA is TGTGCCAGCAGCTCTCGGTATATGAACACTGAAGCTTTCTTT.